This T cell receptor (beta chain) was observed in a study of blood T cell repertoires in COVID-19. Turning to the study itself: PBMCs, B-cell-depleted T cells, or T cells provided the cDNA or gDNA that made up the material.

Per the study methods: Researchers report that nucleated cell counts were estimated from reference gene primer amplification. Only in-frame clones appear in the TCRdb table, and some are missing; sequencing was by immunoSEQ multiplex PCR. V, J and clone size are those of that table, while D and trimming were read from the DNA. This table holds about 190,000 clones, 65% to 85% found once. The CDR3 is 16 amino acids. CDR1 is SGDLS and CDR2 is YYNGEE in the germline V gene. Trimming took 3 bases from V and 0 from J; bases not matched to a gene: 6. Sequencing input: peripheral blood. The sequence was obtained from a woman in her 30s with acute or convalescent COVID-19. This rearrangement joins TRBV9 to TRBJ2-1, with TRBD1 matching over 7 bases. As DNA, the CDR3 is TGTGCCAGCAGCGACTACAGGGGTGGCTCCTACAATGAGCAGTTCTTC. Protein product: CASSDYRGGSYNEQFF.